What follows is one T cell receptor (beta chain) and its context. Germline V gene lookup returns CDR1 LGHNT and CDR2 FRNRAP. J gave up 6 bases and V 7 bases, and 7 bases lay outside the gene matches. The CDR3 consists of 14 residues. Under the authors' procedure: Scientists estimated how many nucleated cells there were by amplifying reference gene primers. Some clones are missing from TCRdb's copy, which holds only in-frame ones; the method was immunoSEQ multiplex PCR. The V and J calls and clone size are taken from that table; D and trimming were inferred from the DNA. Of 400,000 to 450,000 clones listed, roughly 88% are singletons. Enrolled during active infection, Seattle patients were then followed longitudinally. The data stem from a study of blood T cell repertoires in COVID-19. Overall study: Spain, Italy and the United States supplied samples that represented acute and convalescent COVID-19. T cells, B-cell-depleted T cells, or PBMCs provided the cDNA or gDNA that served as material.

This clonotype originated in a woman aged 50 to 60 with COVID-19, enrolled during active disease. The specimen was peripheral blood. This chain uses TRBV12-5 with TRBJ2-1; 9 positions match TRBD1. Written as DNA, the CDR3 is TGTGCTAGTGCCTACCGGGACAGGGTCAATGAGCAGTTCTTC. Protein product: CASAYRDRVNEQFF.